The source of this T cell receptor beta chain is a study of cytomegalovirus exposure and HLA in healthy donors. The CDR3 consists of 17 residues. V lost 1 base and J lost 3; bases outside the gene matches: 10. The primer mix had 60 Vbeta and 13 Jbeta primers. Clones were read by immunoSEQ multiplex PCR, and TCRdb kept only the in-frame ones, dropping some. The sample records around 200,000 clones, 84% being singletons. This sequence was found in a woman aged 45-59 years in good health and CMV-seropositive. The J gene is TRBJ2-3, the V gene TRBV5-3; 8 bases match TRBD2. TRBV5-3 has ORF status, its function being uncertain. The sequenced sample was PBMCs. The CDR3 is CARSLNSQRGRTDTQYF. CDR3 coding DNA: TGTGCCAGAAGCTTGAACTCCCAGCGGGGGCGAACAGATACGCAGTATTTT.